The 9 T cell receptor beta chains given below trace back to one sample, sequenced in a study of chemoradiotherapy in HPV16-positive cancers. Profiling relied on immunoSEQ multiplex PCR, and the TCRdb table lists in-frame clones only, not all of them. The sample consists of 36,000 or so clones, about four fifths of them appearing once. The input for sequencing was blood, taken from a patient who underwent chemoradiotherapy. The source is a human donor with HPV-associated anogenital cancer.

In DNA, the CDR3 is TGTGCCAGCACCCTCGGGGAAATCCCTGAAGCTTTCTTT. This gives the protein CASTLGEIPEAFF. The V and J genes are TRBV7-9 and TRBJ1-1, with no clear D. The CDR3 totals 13 residues. Germline CDR1 SEHNR, CDR2 FQNEAQ (reference sequence). Between the trimmed V and J ends, which lost 7 bases and 6 bases, there was a span of 15 bases.

The J gene is TRBJ2-1, the V gene TRBV29-1; D call uncertain. Germline CDR1 and CDR2: SQVTM and ANQGSEA. The ends were cut back, 0 bases at V and 4 bases at J, with 10 bases in the middle. This CDR3 comprises 14 residues. The chain's CDR3 is CSVEEIGPYNEQFF. In DNA form, the CDR3 reads TGCAGCGTTGAAGAGATCGGACCGTACAATGAGCAGTTCTTC.

This chain links TRBV6-6 with TRBJ2-3; D perhaps matches TRBD1 (5 bases). Germline-derived CDR1 and CDR2 are MNHNY and SVGAGI (reference sequence). V was pared by 6 bases and J by 2 bases, with 6 bases between. This CDR3 region has 12 residues. This CDR3 is CASRTATDTQYF. CDR3 bases: TGTGCCAGCAGGACAGCCACAGATACGCAGTATTTT.

The chain links TRBV10-3 to TRBJ1-3, with no clear D. The CDR3 has 19 residues. Germline assignment: CDR1 ENHRY and CDR2 SYGVKD. Between the trimmed V and J ends, which lost 0 bases and 0 bases, there was a span of 18 bases. The CDR3 protein is CAISESMVAAGRSGNTIYF. The CDR3 nucleotides read TGTGCCATCAGTGAGTCGATGGTAGCGGCAGGACGCTCTGGAAACACCATATATTTT.

The rearrangement uses TRBV18 and TRBJ2-7, with 8 bases aligning to TRBD1. CDR3 size: 14 residues. Germline lookup yields CDR1 KGHSH and CDR2 LQKENI. After removal of 2 bases from V and 6 bases from J, the junction contained 6 bases not matched to a gene. The CDR3 loop reads CASSPRSGGSEQYF. For the CDR3, the DNA is TGTGCCAGCTCACCAAGATCAGGGGGCAGCGAGCAGTACTTC.

This chain connects TRBV7-6 to TRBJ2-3; 12 nucleotides line up with TRBD2. Germline loops: CDR1 SGHVS, CDR2 FNYEAQ. With 1 base clipped from V and 6 bases from J, the junction kept 2 bases outside the gene matches. The CDR3 is 15 amino acids. The CDR3 protein is CASSLGTSGADTQYF. In DNA, the CDR3 is TGTGCCAGCAGCTTAGGGACTAGCGGGGCTGATACGCAGTATTTT.

The chain employs TRBV18 and TRBJ2-5, with 7 positions matching TRBD1. Germline loops: CDR1 KGHSH, CDR2 LQKENI. The CDR3 length is 14 residues. V gave up 8 bases and J gave up 1 base; unmatched junction bases: 7. The CDR3 nucleotides read TGTGCCAGCACGCTTGACAGGGCCCAAGAGACCCAGTACTTC. The encoded protein is CASTLDRAQETQYF.

This clone has more than one count but fewer than ten. The gene calls are TRBV5-1 and TRBJ2-7; 7 bases agree with TRBD1. The junction had 4 bases not matched to a gene; V was cut back by 5 bases and J by 2 bases. This CDR3 contains 13 residues. Looked up from germline, CDR1 is SGHRS and CDR2 is YFSETQ. CDR3: CASSNRGAYEQYF. The CDR3 DNA is TGCGCCAGCAGTAACAGGGGCGCCTACGAGCAGTACTTC.

The rearrangement uses TRBV27 and TRBJ1-6; TRBD1 might be the D (6 bases). The germline V and J ends were trimmed by 1 base and 7 bases, with 11 bases remaining between them. CDR3 size: 15 residues. Per germline, CDR1 MNHEY and CDR2 SMNVEV (reference sequence). The CDR3 nucleotides are TGTGCCAGCAGTTTATTTGGGCAGGGGAATTCACCCCTCCACTTT. Its translation: CASSLFGQGNSPLHF.